This TCR beta chain was profiled in a study of T cell responses to AZD1222 COVID-19 vaccine. Study results and caveats: Elevations in Spike-specific TCR breadth and depth followed administration of two AZD1222 doses. Females outnumbered males among donors, who were mostly white British; clonal diversity was possibly underestimated. Unmutated variant regions are reportedly the target of nearly half of TCRs that are spike-specific.

TCRdb's table, derived via immunoSEQ multiplex PCR, lists solely in-frame clones and lacks some. The repertoire holds about 190,000 clones, with 90% to 95% as singletons. This clone was detected only once. Its matching antigen is unknown. The CDR3 length is 12 residues. V lost 5 bases and J lost 10; bases outside the gene matches: 5. The sequences come from peripheral blood, collected on day 0 of AZD1222 vaccination. This clonotype was sampled from an adult in good health. The rearrangement uses TRBV12-3 or TRBV12-4 and TRBJ1-1; 9 bases map to TRBD1. The CDR3 reads CASSPWDRAAFF. The CDR3 DNA follows: TGTGCCAGCAGTCCATGGGACAGGGCAGCTTTCTTT.